This T cell receptor (beta chain) was found in a study of OX40 agonist ivuxolimab in advanced cancers. For this clone: Its antigen remains unidentified.

TCRdb's copy holds only in-frame clones and misses some; the assay was immunoSEQ multiplex PCR. The sample includes about 77,000 clones, about four fifths of them seen just once. Findings and limits, study-wide: On average, CD8+ T cells had more expanded clones than CD4+.

CDR1 is MRHNA, CDR2 SNTAGT, per germline. V trimming: 2 bases; J trimming: 8 bases; junction bases outside the gene matches: 9. The CDR3 is 15 amino acids. Sequenced material: CD4+ or CD8+ T cells sorted from blood, taken in a trial of the OX40 agonist ivuxolimab. The receptor's source is an adult with an advanced solid tumor such as melanoma, head and neck, liver or kidney cancer. This chain connects TRBV6-4 to TRBJ1-2; 9 nucleotides match TRBD1. CDR3 loop: CASSDNAGTGQGYTF. DNA for the CDR3: TGTGCCAGCAGTGACAACGCCGGGACAGGGCAGGGCTACACCTTC.